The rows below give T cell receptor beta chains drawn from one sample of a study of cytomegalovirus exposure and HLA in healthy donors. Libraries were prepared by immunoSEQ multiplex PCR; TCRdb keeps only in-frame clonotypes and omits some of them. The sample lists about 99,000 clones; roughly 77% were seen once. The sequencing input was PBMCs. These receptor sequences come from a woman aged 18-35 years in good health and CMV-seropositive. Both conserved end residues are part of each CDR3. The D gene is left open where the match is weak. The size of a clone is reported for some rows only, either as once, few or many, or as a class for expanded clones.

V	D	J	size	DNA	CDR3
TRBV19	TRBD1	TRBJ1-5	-	TGTGCCAGTAGTAGACGGTCCCTTAGGGGGCCCCGGGGGCAGCCCCAGCATTTT	CASSRRSLRGPRGQPQHF
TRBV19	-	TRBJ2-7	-	TGTGCCAGTAGTATATCGGGATCCTACGAGCAGTACTTC	CASSISGSYEQYF
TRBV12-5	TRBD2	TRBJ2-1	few	TGTGCTAGTCGAACGGGGGGGCGGGGGTACAATGAGCAGTTCTTC	CASRTGGRGYNEQFF
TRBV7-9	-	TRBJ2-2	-	TGTGCCAGCAGCTTAAGTGGGTCCTCCGATGGGAGCGGGGAGCTGTTTTTT	CASSLSGSSDGSGELFF
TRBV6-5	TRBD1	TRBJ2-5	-	TGTGCCAGCAGTCAACAGGGGTACCAAGAGACCCAGTACTTC	CASSQQGYQETQYF
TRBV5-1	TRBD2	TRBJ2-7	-	TGCGCCAGCAGGCCGGGGACTAGCGGAAGGGGCTCCTACGAGCAGTACTTC	CASRPGTSGRGSYEQYF
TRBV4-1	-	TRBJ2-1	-	TGCGCCAGCAGCCAATCTACAGGCTACAATGAGCAGTTCTTC	CASSQSTGYNEQFF
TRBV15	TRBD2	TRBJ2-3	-	TGTGCCACCAGCAGAGGGACTAGCGTAAGCACAGATACGCAGTATTTT	CATSRGTSVSTDTQYF
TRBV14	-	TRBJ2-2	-	TGTGCCAGCAATTGGAGAAACACCGGGGAGCTGTTTTTT	CASNWRNTGELFF
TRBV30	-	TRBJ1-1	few	TGTGCATGGAACCGCCGAGATGAAGCTTTCTTT	CAWNRRDEAFF
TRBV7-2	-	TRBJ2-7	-	TGTGCCAGCAGCTTAGCTAGGAGCGGCTACGAGCAGTACTTC	CASSLARSGYEQYF
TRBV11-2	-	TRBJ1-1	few	TGTGCCAGCACCCTCAGGGGGAACACTGAAGCTTTCTTT	CASTLRGNTEAFF
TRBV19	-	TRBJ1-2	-	TGTGCCAGTAGTATTGGCCTGACAGAGTATGGCTACACCTTC	CASSIGLTEYGYTF
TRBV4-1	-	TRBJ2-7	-	TGCGCCAGCAGCCCCGAGGGCTTTAACTACGAGCAGTACTTC	CASSPEGFNYEQYF
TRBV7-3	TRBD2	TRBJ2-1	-	TGTGCCAGCAGCCGGGGGACTAGCGACAACAATGAGCAGTTCTTC	CASSRGTSDNNEQFF
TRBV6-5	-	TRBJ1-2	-	TGTGCCAGCAGCCCCATGGAGGGATTAGGCTACACCTTC	CASSPMEGLGYTF
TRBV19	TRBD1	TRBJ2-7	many	TGTGCCAGTAAGGCTGATGGGACAGCCTACGAGCAGTACTTC	CASKADGTAYEQYF
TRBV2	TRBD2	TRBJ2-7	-	TGTGCCAGCATAGCGGGGGGGGACCCCTACGAGCAGTACTTC	CASIAGGDPYEQYF
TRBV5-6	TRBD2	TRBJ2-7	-	TGTGCCAGCAGCTTGGGGGGCCCGACTAGCGGGAGGACCCACGAGCAGTACTTC	CASSLGGPTSGRTHEQYF